This T cell receptor beta chain appears in the sequencing data of a study of blood T cell repertoires in COVID-19. In the study overall: Collection of acute and convalescent COVID-19 samples took place in the United States, Italy and Spain.

Study processing details: Estimation of nucleated cell counts was performed using reference gene primer amplification. This table comes from immunoSEQ multiplex PCR, and its TCRdb copy is limited to in-frame clones, with some not included. That table is the source of V, J and clone size, and D and trimming were worked out from the DNA. The sample records hundreds of thousands of clones, more than 75% being singletons. With 6 bases removed from V and 6 bases from J, the gap between germline ends came to 11 bases. The CDR3 runs 12 residues. Germline assignment: CDR1 MNHEY and CDR2 SMNVEV (reference sequence). This clone has a single count.

The sequencing input was peripheral blood. This clonotype was obtained from a woman aged 40 to 50 who had recovered from COVID-19. This chain uses TRBV27 with TRBJ1-1; D possibly corresponds to TRBD1 (5 bases). The CDR3 sequence: CASSPGVPEAFF. In DNA form, the CDR3 reads TGTGCCAGCAGCCCGGGGGTTCCTGAAGCTTTCTTT.